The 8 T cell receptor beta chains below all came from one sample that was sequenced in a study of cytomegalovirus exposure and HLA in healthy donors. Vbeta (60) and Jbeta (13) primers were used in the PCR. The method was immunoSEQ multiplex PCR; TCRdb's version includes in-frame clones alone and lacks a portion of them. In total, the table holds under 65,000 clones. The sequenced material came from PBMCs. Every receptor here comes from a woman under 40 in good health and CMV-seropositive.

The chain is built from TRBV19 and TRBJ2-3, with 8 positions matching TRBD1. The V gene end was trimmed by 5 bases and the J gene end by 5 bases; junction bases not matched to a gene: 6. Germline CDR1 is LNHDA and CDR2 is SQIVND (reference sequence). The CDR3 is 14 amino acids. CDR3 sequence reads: CASSRRQGKDTQYF. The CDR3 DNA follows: TGTGCCAGTAGTCGCCGACAGGGGAAAGATACGCAGTATTTT.

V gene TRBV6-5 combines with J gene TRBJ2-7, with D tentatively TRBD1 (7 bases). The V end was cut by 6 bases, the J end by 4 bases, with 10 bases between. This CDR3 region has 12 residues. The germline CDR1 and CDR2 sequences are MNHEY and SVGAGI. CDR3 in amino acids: CASRQGGYEQYF. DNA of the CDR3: TGTGCCAGCAGGCAGGGGGGTTACGAGCAGTACTTC.

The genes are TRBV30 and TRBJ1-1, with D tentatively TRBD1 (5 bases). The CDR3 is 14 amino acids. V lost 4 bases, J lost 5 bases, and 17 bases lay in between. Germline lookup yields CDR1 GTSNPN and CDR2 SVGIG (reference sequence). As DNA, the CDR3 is TGTGCCTGGACGGGGGGGGGTTCGGATACTGAAGCTTTCTTT. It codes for CAWTGGGSDTEAFF.

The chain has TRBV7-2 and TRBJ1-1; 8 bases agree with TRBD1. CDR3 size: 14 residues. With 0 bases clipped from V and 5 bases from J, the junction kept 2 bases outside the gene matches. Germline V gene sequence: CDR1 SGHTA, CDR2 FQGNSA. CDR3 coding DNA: TGTGCCAGCAGCTTAGCGCAGGGGGCGACTGAAGCTTTCTTT. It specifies CASSLAQGATEAFF.

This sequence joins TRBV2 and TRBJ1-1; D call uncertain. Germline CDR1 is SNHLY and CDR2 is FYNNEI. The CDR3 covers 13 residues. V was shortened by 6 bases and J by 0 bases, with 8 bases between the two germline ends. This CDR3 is CASRVQMNTEAFF. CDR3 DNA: TGTGCCAGCAGAGTACAGATGAACACTGAAGCTTTCTTT.

The CDR3 DNA is TGTGCCAGCAGCGCCCGACAGGAAGGGGAGCTGTTTTTT. This sequence encodes CASSARQEGELFF. The chain links TRBV7-3 to TRBJ2-2, with TRBD1 as a possible D gene (6 bases). V was cut by 5 bases and J by 8 bases, with 12 bases left in between. Germline V gives CDR1 SGHTA, CDR2 FQGTGA. CDR3 length: 13 residues.

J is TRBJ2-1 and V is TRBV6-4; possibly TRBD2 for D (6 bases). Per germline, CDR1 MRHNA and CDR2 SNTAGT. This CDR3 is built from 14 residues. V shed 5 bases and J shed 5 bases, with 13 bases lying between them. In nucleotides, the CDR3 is TGTGCCAGCAGTCCGGGACGGACTAACAATGAGCAGTTCTTC. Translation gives CASSPGRTNNEQFF.

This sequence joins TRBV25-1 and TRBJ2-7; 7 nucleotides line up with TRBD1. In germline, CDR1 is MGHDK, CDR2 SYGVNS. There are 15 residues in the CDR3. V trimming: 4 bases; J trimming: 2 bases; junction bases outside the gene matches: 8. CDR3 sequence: CASSGRDSHAYEQYF. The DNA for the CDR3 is TGTGCCAGCAGTGGCCGGGACAGCCACGCCTACGAGCAGTACTTC.